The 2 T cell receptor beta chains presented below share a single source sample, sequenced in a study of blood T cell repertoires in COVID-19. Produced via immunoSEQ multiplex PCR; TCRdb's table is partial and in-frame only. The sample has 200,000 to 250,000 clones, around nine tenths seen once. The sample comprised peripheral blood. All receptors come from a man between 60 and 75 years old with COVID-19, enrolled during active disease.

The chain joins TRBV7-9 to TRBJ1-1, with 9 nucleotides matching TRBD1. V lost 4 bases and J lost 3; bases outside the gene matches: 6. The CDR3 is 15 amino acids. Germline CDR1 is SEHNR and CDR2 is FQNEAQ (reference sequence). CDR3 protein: CASSSSQGAYTEAFF. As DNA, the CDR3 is TGTGCCAGCAGCTCGTCACAGGGGGCGTACACTGAAGCTTTCTTT.

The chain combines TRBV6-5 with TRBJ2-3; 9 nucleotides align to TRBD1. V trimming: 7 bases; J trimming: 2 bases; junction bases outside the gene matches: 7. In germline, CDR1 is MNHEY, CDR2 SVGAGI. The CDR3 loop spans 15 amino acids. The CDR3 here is CASIARDRATDTQYF. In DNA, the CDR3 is TGTGCCAGCATCGCCCGGGACAGGGCCACAGATACGCAGTATTTT.